This TCR beta chain was observed in a study of a mutant IDH1 vaccine in newly diagnosed glioma. Study summary: Radiotherapy, temozolomide, or both had been given previously, and both were given to most. Overall study findings and caveats: Induction of immune responses by the vaccine occurred in about 95% of patients.

Generated by immunoSEQ multiplex PCR, the TCRdb table keeps only in-frame clones and is missing some. The sample lists some 30,000 clones, around 77% seen once, with about 9.3% in the top ten. Worth noting for this clone: Its antigen is still unknown.

Regarding time point: week 35, safety follow-up. The content of each vaccine dose was 300 ug of mutant IDH1 20-mer peptide, and topical imiquimod accompanied it. Per the germline V gene, CDR1 is ENHRY and CDR2 is SYGVKD. V lost 4 bases to trimming and J lost 2 bases, with 12 bases between them. This CDR3 is 15 amino acids long. This TCR was recovered from a woman in her 30s with glioma. Some clones in this sample may be carry-over from other donors' samples. The sequencing used PBMCs, collected from a glioma patient whose treatment included an IDH1 peptide vaccine. This rearrangement joins TRBV10-3 to TRBJ2-1, with D possibly matching TRBD2 (5 bases). The CDR3 loop reads CAISGELSPYNEQFF. In nucleotides, the CDR3 is TGTGCCATCAGTGGGGAGCTTTCTCCCTACAATGAGCAGTTCTTC.